The 31 T cell receptor beta chains listed next were all sequenced from one sample in a study of Ad26.COV2.S vaccination and SARS-CoV-2 variants. Data came from immunoSEQ multiplex PCR; TCRdb stores just in-frame clones and leaves some out. The repertoire holds 300,000 to 450,000 clones, with around 92% as singletons. Sequencing was performed on peripheral blood, taken after recovery from COVID-19. The receptors were sampled from a human donor who had recovered from COVID-19.

The genes are TRBV5-1 and TRBJ2-7; possibly TRBD2 for D (6 bases). Between the trimmed V and J ends, which lost 4 bases and 3 bases, there was a span of 20 bases. CDR1 SGHRS and CDR2 YFSETQ come from the germline V gene. The CDR3 contains 16 residues. The CDR3 sequence is CASSPDGGASNYEQYF. CDR3 coding DNA: TGCGCCAGCAGCCCGGATGGCGGGGCCTCGAACTACGAGCAGTACTTC.

DNA of the CDR3: TGTGCCAGCAGCTTATTAAAGTGGATTAACACTGAAGCTTTCTTT. This codes for CASSLLKWINTEAFF. The chain uses TRBV5-6 and TRBJ1-1, with D unclear. Trimming left V 2 bases short and J 2 bases short, with 13 bases between. Germline values: CDR1 SGHDT, CDR2 YYEEEE. The CDR3 runs 15 residues.

On this clone: Compared with germline, one end of the junction differs, possibly owing to a read error. The chain joins TRBV5-1 to TRBJ2-2; D remains ambiguous. This CDR3 region has 15 residues. CDR1 SGHRS and CDR2 YFSETQ come from the germline V gene. CDR3 amino acids: CASSLDTANTGELFF. CDR3 bases: TGCGCCAGCAGTTTGGATACTGCGAACACCGGGGAGCTGTTTTTT.

The rearrangement joins TRBV19 to TRBJ1-5, with 12 bases lining up with TRBD1. Germline V CDR1 and CDR2: LNHDA, SQIVND (reference sequence). The CDR3 runs 15 residues. Losses at the gene ends were 10 bases for V and 4 bases for J; bases not matched to a gene: 8. CDR3 amino acids: CATSRDRGPNQPQHF. The CDR3, as DNA: TGTGCCACCAGCCGGGACAGGGGGCCAAATCAGCCCCAGCATTTT.

V and J are TRBV13 and TRBJ2-7; tentatively, D is TRBD2 (6 bases). The CDR3 length is 13 residues. CDR1 and CDR2 from the germline V gene are PRHDT and FYEKMQ (reference sequence). Trimming pared 4 bases from V and 6 bases from J, leaving 13 bases between. The CDR3 DNA is TGTGCCAGCAGCTCCCCCGCGGGGCGCGAGCAGTACTTC. Its protein product is CASSSPAGREQYF. The variable domain in full, with the rest retrieved from reference TRBV13 and TRBJ2-7, is AAGVIQSPRHLIKEKRETATLKCYPIPRHDTVYWYQQGPGQDPQFLISFYEKMQSDKGSIPDRFSAQQFSDYHSELNMSSLELGDSALYFCASSSPAGREQYFGPGTRLTVT.

The J gene is TRBJ2-2, the V gene TRBV9, with 10 bases aligning to TRBD2. The germline V gene encodes CDR1 SGDLS and CDR2 YYNGEE. V shed 4 bases, J shed 0 bases, and the junction held 15 bases outside the gene matches. The CDR3 runs to 20 residues. CDR3 bases: TGTGCCAGCAGCCATTCCTCGGGTAGCGGGGGGCCCGCGAACACCGGGGAGCTGTTTTTT. It is translated as CASSHSSGSGGPANTGELFF.

V gene TRBV5-6 combines with J gene TRBJ2-7, with TRBD2 matching 7 bases. The CDR3 runs to 15 residues. V dropped 4 bases and J dropped 3; count of bases not matched to a gene: 10. The V gene's germline CDR1 is SGHDT and CDR2 YYEEEE. This chain's CDR3 is CASSRGRASNYEQYF. CDR3 nucleotides: TGTGCCAGCAGCCGGGGGAGGGCGTCGAACTACGAGCAGTACTTC.

J is TRBJ1-1 and V is TRBV6-2 or TRBV6-3; TRBD1 might be the D (6 bases). CDR3 size: 14 residues. Germline CDR1 MNHEY, CDR2 SVGEGT. With 6 bases removed from V and 7 bases from J, the gap between germline ends came to 18 bases. CDR3 protein: CASSPRRQGSEAFF. For the CDR3, the DNA is TGTGCCAGCAGCCCCCGCAGGCAGGGGAGTGAAGCTTTCTTT.

CDR3 coding DNA: TGTGCCAGCAGCTTGGCAGGGGGCCTAAGCTACACCTTC. Its translation is CASSLAGGLSYTF. This chain connects TRBV5-4 to TRBJ1-2; 8 bases are shared with TRBD1. The CDR3 runs to 13 residues. Germline values: CDR1 SGHNT, CDR2 YYREEE (reference sequence). V lost 0 bases, J lost 9 bases, and 4 bases stayed unmatched.

This clone was picked up one time. V is TRBV19 and J is TRBJ2-5; D not certain. V lost 3 bases, J lost 5 bases, and 10 bases lay in between. From germline, CDR1 is LNHDA and CDR2 SQIVND (reference sequence). The CDR3 covers 13 residues. DNA for the CDR3: TGTGCCAGTAGTATCCAGCGTAGCGAGACCCAGTACTTC. Protein sequence: CASSIQRSETQYF.

This chain uses TRBV5-1 with TRBJ1-4; tentative D call: TRBD1 (6 bases). V dropped 4 bases and J dropped 4 bases, with 14 bases sitting between them. The CDR3 is 15 amino acids. Germline values: CDR1 SGHRS, CDR2 YFSETQ. The CDR3 DNA follows: TGCGCCAGCAGCGAATCGGACAGTATTAATGAAAAACTGTTTTTT. Amino acid sequence: CASSESDSINEKLFF.

The chain couples TRBV27 to TRBJ2-3; 13 bases are a match to TRBD2. V shed 6 bases, J shed 3 bases, and the junction held 3 bases outside the gene matches. The germline gives CDR1 MNHEY, CDR2 SMNVEV (reference sequence). CDR3 length: 15 amino acids. Written as DNA, the CDR3 is TGTGCCAGCAGCGGACTAGCGGGGGCAACAGATACGCAGTATTTT. Translation gives CASSGLAGATDTQYF.

The chain has TRBV7-6 and TRBJ1-6; the D is unclear. Per germline, CDR1 SGHVS and CDR2 FNYEAQ. CDR3 length equals 14 residues. V lost 2 bases and J 11 bases, leaving 13 bases between the germline ends. The chain's CDR3 is CASSLNKGTTPLHF. CDR3 sequence (DNA): TGTGCCAGCAGCTTAAACAAGGGAACAACACCCCTCCACTTT. Variable domain in full (rest from reference TRBV7-6 and TRBJ1-6): GAGVSQSPRYKVTKRGQDVALRCDPISGHVSLYWYRQALGQGPEFLTYFNYEAQQDKSGLPNDRFSAERPEGSISTLTIQRTEQRDSAMYRCASSLNKGTTPLHFGNGTRLTVT.

The rearrangement uses TRBV3-1 (or the pseudogene TRBV3-2) and TRBJ2-7; 10 bases align to TRBD2. Germline V CDR1 and CDR2: LGHDT, YNNKEL (reference sequence). Germline trimming cut 3 bases from V and 5 bases from J; bases unmatched to any gene: 7. This CDR3 comprises 15 residues. CDR3 DNA: TGTGCCAGCAGCCAGATAGCGGGGGGAGCAGACGAGCAGTACTTC. This codes for CASSQIAGGADEQYF.

V gene TRBV5-1 combines with J gene TRBJ1-2; TRBD1 aligns across 7 bases. Trimming removed 0 bases from V and 0 bases from J; junction bases left unmatched: 2. CDR1 and CDR2 from the germline V gene are SGHRS and YFSETQ. CDR3 length equals 15 residues. CDR3 residues: CASSLAGGTNYGYTF. In nucleotides, the CDR3 is TGCGCCAGCAGCTTGGCAGGGGGGACTAACTATGGCTACACCTTC.

The CDR3 reads CATGQGRNTGELFF. CDR3 sequence (DNA): TGCGCCACCGGACAGGGAAGGAACACCGGGGAGCTGTTTTTT. This rearrangement joins TRBV10-2 to TRBJ2-2; 8 bases line up with TRBD1. The V gene end was trimmed by 10 bases and the J gene end by 1 base; junction bases not matched to a gene: 5. The V gene's germline CDR1 is WSHSY and CDR2 SAAADI. The CDR3 has 14 residues.

The CDR3, as DNA: TGTGCCAGCAGCCCAACTAGCGGGGAGACCAAAAACATTCAGTACTTC. It specifies CASSPTSGETKNIQYF. The V and J genes are TRBV7-9 and TRBJ2-4; TRBD2 matches 10 bases. V gave up 5 bases and J gave up 2 bases; unmatched junction bases: 6. CDR3 length: 16 amino acids. CDR1 SEHNR and CDR2 FQNEAQ come from the germline V gene (reference sequence).

Regarding this clone: The same CDR3 can be traced to other DNA sequences in this sample. The V gene is TRBV5-6, the J gene TRBJ2-1; no definite D call. The germline V and J ends were trimmed by 2 bases and 7 bases, with 4 bases remaining between them. The CDR3 totals 11 residues. The germline V gene has CDR1 SGHDT and CDR2 YYEEEE. CDR3 nucleotides: TGTGCCAGCAGCTTCAGAAATGAGCAGTTCTTC. Its translation is CASSFRNEQFF.

The chain joins TRBV3-1 (or the pseudogene TRBV3-2) to TRBJ1-2; D gene ambiguous. Germline CDR1 and CDR2: LGHDT and YNNKEL (reference sequence). The CDR3 contains 13 residues. V lost 4 bases, J lost 5 bases, and 11 bases lay in between. The CDR3 sequence: CASSRSGSYGYTF. CDR3 nucleotide sequence: TGTGCCAGCAGCCGCAGCGGGAGTTATGGCTACACCTTC.

This chain uses TRBV6-5 with TRBJ2-1, with 12 bases fitting TRBD1. J lost 5 bases, V lost 6 bases, and 2 bases had no gene match. CDR3 size: 14 residues. The germline CDR1 and CDR2 sequences are MNHEY and SVGAGI. CDR3 residues: CASRGTGGHNEQFF. Here the CDR3 DNA reads TGTGCCAGCAGGGGGACAGGGGGCCACAATGAGCAGTTCTTC.

The gene calls are TRBV7-9 and TRBJ2-1, with D perhaps matching TRBD2 (6 bases). The V gene's germline CDR1 is SEHNR and CDR2 FQNEAQ (reference sequence). Trimming stripped 5 bases from V and 10 bases from J, with 12 bases between. CDR3 length equals 12 residues. This CDR3 reads CASSPPSAEQFF. The CDR3 coding sequence is TGTGCCAGCAGCCCTCCTAGCGCCGAGCAGTTCTTC.

The genes are TRBV5-8 and TRBJ2-6, with TRBD1 matching over 9 bases. V lost 2 bases, J lost 3 bases, and 12 bases stayed unmatched. The CDR3 has 19 residues. Germline CDR1 reads SGHTS; CDR2 reads YDEGEE. CDR3 coding DNA: TGTGCCAGCAGCTTCACAATCGGGACAGGGTATGGTGGGGCCAACGTCCTGACTTTC. Amino acids: CASSFTIGTGYGGANVLTF. The full variable domain, with the rest looked up from reference TRBV5-8 and TRBJ2-6, is EAGVTQSPTHLIKTRGQQATLRCSPISGHTSVYWYQQALGLGLQFLLWYDEGEERNRGNFPPRFSGRQFPNYSSELNVNALELEDSALYLCASSFTIGTGYGGANVLTFGAGSRLTVL.

The CDR3 DNA reads TGTGCCAGCAGGGGTCCAGGGGGCAATCAGCCCCAGCATTTT. It codes for CASRGPGGNQPQHF. This chain uses TRBV6-5 with TRBJ1-5; D possibly corresponds to TRBD1 (6 bases). The CDR3 runs 14 residues. The V end was cut by 6 bases, the J end by 2 bases, with 11 bases between. Germline CDR1 reads MNHEY; CDR2 reads SVGAGI.

CDR3 in amino acids: CASSMGGVGELFF. The CDR3, as DNA: TGTGCCAGTAGTATGGGTGGGGTCGGGGAGCTGTTTTTT. The chain links TRBV19 to TRBJ2-2; unclear D gene. Germline values: CDR1 LNHDA, CDR2 SQIVND (reference sequence). Trimming pared 3 bases from V and 7 bases from J, leaving 9 bases between. The CDR3 spans 13 residues.

V is TRBV19 and J is TRBJ1-4; D unresolved. This CDR3 has 12 amino acids. The V gene lost 5 bases and the J gene lost 6 bases, with 7 bases spanning the gap. Germline CDR1 is LNHDA and CDR2 is SQIVND (reference sequence). This chain's CDR3 is CASSGHHEKLFF. The CDR3 DNA reads as TGTGCCAGTAGTGGGCATCATGAAAAACTGTTTTTT.

The chain recombines TRBV6-2 or TRBV6-3 with TRBJ1-1; 11 bases align to TRBD1. Trimming at V came to 6 bases and at J to 5 bases, leaving 8 bases not matched to a gene. This CDR3 is 15 amino acids long. Per germline, CDR1 MNHEY and CDR2 SVGEGT. CDR3 protein: CASSSYGTGGTEAFF. In DNA form, the CDR3 reads TGTGCCAGCAGCAGCTATGGGACAGGGGGAACTGAAGCTTTCTTT.

The chain recombines TRBV6-1 with TRBJ2-7; D is uncertain. Trimming stripped 1 base from V and 2 bases from J, with 12 bases between. CDR3 length: 15 residues. Per germline, CDR1 MNHNS and CDR2 SASEGT. The CDR3 spells CASSEEGHIPYEQYF. CDR3 nucleotide sequence: TGTGCCAGCAGTGAAGAAGGTCACATTCCCTACGAGCAGTACTTC.

The rearrangement links TRBV10-2 to TRBJ2-5; D may be TRBD2 (6 bases). The length of the CDR3 is 13 residues. The V gene lost 7 bases and the J gene lost 5 bases, with 14 bases spanning the gap. CDR1 and CDR2 (germline): WSHSY, SAAADI. Here the CDR3 DNA reads TGCGCCAGCAAGGCGGGGACGGGGGAGACCCAGTACTTC. It specifies CASKAGTGETQYF.

Worth noting for this clone: The sample contains more than one DNA sequence encoding this CDR3. The rearrangement joins TRBV12-3 or TRBV12-4 to TRBJ1-2; D is ambiguous. Deletions cut 3 bases from V and 8 bases from J, with 7 bases between. The CDR3 has 11 amino acids. CDR3 in DNA: TGTGCCAGCAGTTTGGCCGGCGGCTACACCTTC. As protein: CASSLAGGYTF.

Regarding this clone: The same CDR3 can be traced to other DNA sequences in this sample. This chain uses TRBV9 with TRBJ2-7; 8 positions match TRBD1. Trimming at V came to 0 bases and at J to 3 bases, leaving 2 bases not matched to a gene. The CDR3 spans 14 residues. The germline V gene has CDR1 SGDLS and CDR2 YYNGEE. The CDR3 region is CASSVAGQGYEQYF. The CDR3 nucleotides are TGTGCCAGCAGCGTAGCCGGACAGGGCTACGAGCAGTACTTC.

The chain is built from TRBV18 and TRBJ2-7; D tentatively fits TRBD1 or TRBD2 (6 bases each). Germline CDR1 KGHSH, CDR2 LQKENI. This CDR3 contains 16 residues. V lost 3 bases and J 0 bases, leaving 15 bases between the germline ends. CDR3 DNA: TGTGCCAGCTCACCCTCGGGGGCGCTTATCTCCTACGAGCAGTACTTC. This encodes CASSPSGALISYEQYF.